Below are 22 T cell receptor beta chains sequenced from a single sample in a study of CD8+ T cells in alopecia areata. Once RNA had been extracted, it was reverse transcribed into cDNA to act as the sequencing template. The method was immunoSEQ multiplex PCR; TCRdb's version includes in-frame clones alone and lacks a portion of them. The sample shows about 200,000 clones, 58% of them seen only once. The treatment was: oral pan-JAK inhibitor, 5-10 mg twice daily. Sequences were derived from CD4+ T cells sorted from blood, sampled at week 24, from a patient treated with tofacitinib. The receptors derive from a human donor with alopecia areata.

V is TRBV4-3 and J is TRBJ1-4; a weak D match, TRBD1 (6 bases). This CDR3 contains 16 residues. The germline gives CDR1 LGHNA, CDR2 YSLEER. Trimming stripped 1 base from V and 7 bases from J, with 16 bases between. The CDR3 coding sequence is TGCGCCAGCAGCCAAGGGGTAAAGGGGGAAGGTGAAAAACTGTTTTTT. It is translated as CASSQGVKGEGEKLFF.

The chain is built from TRBV28 and TRBJ2-5; tentatively, D is TRBD2 (5 bases). The germline gives CDR1 MDHEN, CDR2 SYDVKM. The germline V and J ends were trimmed by 6 bases and 5 bases, with 13 bases remaining between them. The CDR3 has 13 amino acids. The CDR3 sequence: CASREPGRETQYF. The CDR3 nucleotides are TGTGCCAGCAGGGAGCCGGGAAGGGAGACCCAGTACTTC.

This chain joins TRBV30 and TRBJ1-2, with D tentatively TRBD1 (6 bases). Germline CDR1 and CDR2: GTSNPN and SVGIG (reference sequence). Trimming removed 1 base at V and 8 bases at J, with 14 bases between. The CDR3 covers 13 residues. CDR3 protein: CAWSEGGGLGYTF. In nucleotides, the CDR3 is TGTGCCTGGAGTGAGGGGGGAGGCCTGGGCTACACCTTC.

The chain recombines TRBV5-1 with TRBJ2-5; 8 bases line up with TRBD2. The CDR3 consists of 17 residues. Trimming took 4 bases from V and 0 from J; bases not matched to a gene: 11. In germline, CDR1 is SGHRS, CDR2 YFSETQ. Written as DNA, the CDR3 is TGCGCCAGCAGCCCAGCCCCCGGGGGGGAATACCAAGAGACCCAGTACTTC. It yields the protein CASSPAPGGEYQETQYF.

The V call is TRBV5-6, the J call TRBJ2-3; 8 bases are shared with TRBD2. The CDR3 consists of 15 residues. Trimming took 1 base from V and 4 from J; bases not matched to a gene: 5. Germline lookup yields CDR1 SGHDT and CDR2 YYEEEE. The CDR3 region is CASSLNGGAADTQYF. DNA of the CDR3: TGTGCCAGCAGCTTGAACGGGGGGGCAGCAGATACGCAGTATTTT.

The rearrangement joins TRBV28 to TRBJ1-5, with 7 bases aligning to TRBD1. The CDR3 loop spans 14 amino acids. Germline CDR1 is MDHEN and CDR2 is SYDVKM. Unmatched junction bases numbered 2, after V lost 6 bases and J lost 0 bases. CDR3 coding DNA: TGTGCCAGCAGAGACAGGGATAGCAATCAGCCCCAGCATTTT. Translating gives CASRDRDSNQPQHF.

The chain links TRBV7-2 to TRBJ2-5; D remains unclear. The V and J ends lost 2 bases and 4 bases respectively, with 8 bases between them. Germline V gene data show CDR1 as SGHTA and CDR2 as FQGNSA. The CDR3 length is 13 residues. The DNA for the CDR3 is TGTGCCAGCAGCTTAAGTCTCGGAGAGACCCAGTACTTC. Translated: CASSLSLGETQYF.

J is TRBJ2-5 and V is TRBV25-1, with D tentatively TRBD1 or TRBD2 (5 bases each). The V gene's germline CDR1 is MGHDK and CDR2 SYGVNS. This CDR3 spans 14 amino acids. Trimming stripped 2 bases from V and 5 bases from J, with 12 bases between. In DNA form, the CDR3 reads TGTGCCAGCAGTGAAGAGGGGCCGGTGGAGACCCAGTACTTC. Translated, it gives CASSEEGPVETQYF.

A few counts support this clone. The gene calls are TRBV29-1 and TRBJ2-5; TRBD1 matches at 8 bases. The germline V gene encodes CDR1 SQVTM and CDR2 ANQGSEA. V gave up 4 bases and J gave up 5 bases; unmatched junction bases: 0. The CDR3 spans 11 residues. DNA for the CDR3: TGCAGCGTTGGGGACAGGGAGACCCAGTACTTC. It specifies CSVGDRETQYF.

This clone was seen only a few times. The chain joins TRBV4-2 to TRBJ1-5; a possible D gene is TRBD1 (5 bases). CDR1 LGHNA and CDR2 YNFKEQ come from the germline V gene. Deletions cut 0 bases from V and 4 bases from J, with 10 bases between. This CDR3 region has 15 residues. The CDR3 protein is CASSQDGTQNQPQHF. The CDR3 DNA is TGTGCCAGCAGCCAAGATGGGACCCAGAATCAGCCCCAGCATTTT.

CDR3 bases: TGCGCCAGCAGCTCGAGGACAGGGGGAGAGACCCAGTACTTC. Encoded protein: CASSSRTGGETQYF. The chain combines TRBV5-1 with TRBJ2-5, with 10 bases lining up with TRBD1. Germline V lookup: CDR1 SGHRS, CDR2 YFSETQ. Trimming removed 3 bases from V and 4 bases from J; junction bases left unmatched: 3. CDR3 length equals 14 residues.

J is TRBJ1-1 and V is TRBV2; 7 positions match TRBD1. The ends lost 6 bases at V and 0 bases at J; junction bases unmatched: 7. Per germline, CDR1 SNHLY and CDR2 FYNNEI. This CDR3 region has 15 residues. The CDR3 protein is CASRTGTAMNTEAFF. CDR3 DNA: TGTGCCAGCAGGACCGGGACAGCTATGAACACTGAAGCTTTCTTT.

The chain couples TRBV4-3 to TRBJ1-4, with TRBD1 identical over 10 bases. CDR1 is LGHNA, CDR2 YSLEER, per germline. The CDR3 contains 16 residues. The V segment lost 1 base and the J segment 8 bases; nucleotides outside the gene matches: 7. Here the CDR3 reads CASSQGGQGVKEKLFF. DNA for the CDR3: TGCGCCAGCAGCCAAGGCGGACAGGGGGTTAAGGAAAAACTGTTTTTT.

This rearrangement joins TRBV4-1 to TRBJ2-7; no firm D call. Germline V lookup: CDR1 MGHRA, CDR2 YSYEKL. V lost 4 bases and J 1 base, leaving 11 bases between the germline ends. This CDR3 is built from 14 residues. The CDR3 protein is CASSPRGLSYEQYF. In nucleotides, the CDR3 is TGCGCCAGCAGCCCCAGAGGCCTGTCCTACGAGCAGTACTTC.

This clone has just a few counts. J is TRBJ2-3 and V is TRBV7-2; 7 nucleotides align to TRBD1. This CDR3 contains 15 residues. Germline values: CDR1 SGHTA, CDR2 FQGNSA. V lost 6 bases and J lost 0; bases outside the gene matches: 6. The CDR3 nucleotides are TGTGCCAGCAGTTACGACAGGGAAAGCACAGATACGCAGTATTTT. Translating gives CASSYDRESTDTQYF.

This chain connects TRBV7-2 to TRBJ1-1, with D possibly being TRBD1 (6 bases). Trimming cost V 5 bases and J 1 base, with 14 bases left between them. Germline V CDR1 and CDR2: SGHTA, FQGNSA. The CDR3 spans 15 residues. CDR3 bases: TGTGCCAGCAGCCCCATGCGGGGGGCGAACACTGAAGCTTTCTTT. Translation: CASSPMRGANTEAFF.

V is TRBV5-4 and J is TRBJ2-1, with TRBD2 matching over 8 bases. The CDR3 is 15 amino acids. J lost 7 bases, V lost 0 bases, and 6 bases had no gene match. From germline, CDR1 is SGHNT and CDR2 YYREEE (reference sequence). CDR3 residues: CASSLERGGYNEQFF. DNA of the CDR3: TGTGCCAGCAGCTTGGAACGGGGGGGGTATAATGAGCAGTTCTTC.

This clone occurred a few times. The V call is TRBV5-1, the J call TRBJ2-5; 9 positions match TRBD1. The V segment lost 3 bases and the J segment 2 bases; nucleotides outside the gene matches: 5. The CDR3 sequence is 15 residues long. The germline V gene encodes CDR1 SGHRS and CDR2 YFSETQ. CDR3 sequence: CASSSGTGWQETQYF. In DNA form, the CDR3 reads TGCGCCAGCAGCTCGGGGACAGGGTGGCAAGAGACCCAGTACTTC.

This clone appeared many times. The chain uses TRBV28 and TRBJ2-2; 7 bases match TRBD2. This CDR3 contains 16 residues. Germline trimming cut 3 bases from V and 6 bases from J; bases unmatched to any gene: 10. Per germline, CDR1 MDHEN and CDR2 SYDVKM. In DNA, the CDR3 is TGTGCCAGCAGTTTTACGGGACTACAACTCTCCGGGGAGCTGTTTTTT. It translates to CASSFTGLQLSGELFF.

This chain joins TRBV30 and TRBJ2-5; D is unclear. The V gene's germline CDR1 is GTSNPN and CDR2 SVGIG (reference sequence). The CDR3 sequence is 11 residues long. Trimming removed 2 bases from V and 4 bases from J, with 5 bases in between. The CDR3 protein is CAWSLGETQYF. In nucleotides, the CDR3 is TGTGCCTGGAGTCTGGGAGAGACCCAGTACTTC.

The chain employs TRBV27 and TRBJ2-7; 9 nucleotides match TRBD2. This CDR3 is built from 14 residues. In germline, CDR1 is MNHEY, CDR2 SMNVEV (reference sequence). V lost 0 bases to trimming and J lost 3 bases; unmatched junction nucleotides: 0. CDR3 amino acids: CASSLSTSGYEQYF. CDR3 nucleotide sequence: TGTGCCAGCAGTTTATCGACTAGCGGCTACGAGCAGTACTTC.

The J gene is TRBJ2-5, the V gene TRBV7-2, with 7 bases that match TRBD1. The V gene end was trimmed by 5 bases and the J gene end by 4 bases; junction bases not matched to a gene: 7. Germline V gives CDR1 SGHTA, CDR2 FQGNSA. The length of the CDR3 is 14 residues. For the CDR3, the DNA is TGTGCCAGCAGCCCGGGGACAGTCCCAGAGACCCAGTACTTC. Translated: CASSPGTVPETQYF.